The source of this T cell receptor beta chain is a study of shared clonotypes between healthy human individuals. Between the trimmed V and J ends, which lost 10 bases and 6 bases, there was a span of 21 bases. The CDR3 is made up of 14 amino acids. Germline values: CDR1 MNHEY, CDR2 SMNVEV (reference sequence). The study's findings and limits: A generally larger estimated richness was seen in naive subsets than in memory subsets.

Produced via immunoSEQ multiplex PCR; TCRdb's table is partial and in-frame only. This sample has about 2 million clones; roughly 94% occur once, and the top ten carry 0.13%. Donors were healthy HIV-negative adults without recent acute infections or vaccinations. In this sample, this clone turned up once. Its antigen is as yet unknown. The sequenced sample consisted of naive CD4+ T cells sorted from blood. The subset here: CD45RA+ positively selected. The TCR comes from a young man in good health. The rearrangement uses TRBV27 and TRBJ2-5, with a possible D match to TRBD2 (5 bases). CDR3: CATVNPRAGKTQYF. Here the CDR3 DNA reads TGTGCCACCGTTAATCCTCGGGCCGGGAAGACCCAGTACTTC.